This record concerns one T cell receptor beta chain sequence. The germline V gene encodes CDR1 LGHDT and CDR2 YNNKEL (reference sequence). CDR3 length equals 16 residues. The V gene end was trimmed by 0 bases and the J gene end by 0 bases; junction bases not matched to a gene: 2. This record belongs to a study of blood T cell repertoires in COVID-19. The authors' processing: Reference gene primers were amplified, and this amplification served to estimate nucleated cell counts. Assay: immunoSEQ multiplex PCR; the TCRdb copy retains only in-frame clones and omits some. V and J calls and clone size are copied from that table; D and trimming were computed from the DNA. This sample carries about 61,000 clones, over 75% of them seen once, and the ten largest clones take more than 3%.

The sequencing input was peripheral blood. V gene TRBV3-1 (or the pseudogene TRBV3-2) combines with J gene TRBJ2-1; 7 positions agree with TRBD2. The origin of this receptor is a human donor in a cohort sampled during active COVID-19. This CDR3 is CASSQEGLPSYNEQFF. CDR3 nucleotides: TGTGCCAGCAGCCAAGAGGGACTACCCTCCTACAATGAGCAGTTCTTC.